These 11 T cell receptor beta chains originate from one sample sequenced in a study of blood T cell repertoires in COVID-19. Assay used: immunoSEQ multiplex PCR; TCRdb lists only in-frame clones, some missing. In the table there are about 280,000 clones, nearly 90% of which are singletons. Sequenced input: PBMCs or T cells enriched from blood (not recorded which). The receptors come from a woman between 18 and 29 years old with acute COVID-19.

CDR3 in amino acids: CASSPGTGGYEQYF. The CDR3, as DNA: TGTGCCAGCAGCCCGGGGACAGGGGGCTACGAGCAGTACTTC. V and J are TRBV5-4 and TRBJ2-7; 11 bases are a match to TRBD1. Germline V CDR1 and CDR2: SGHNT, YYREEE (reference sequence). This CDR3 comprises 14 residues. With V trimmed by 4 bases and J by 3 bases, 3 bases remained unmatched.

The chain combines TRBV9 with TRBJ2-6; TRBD1 might be the D (6 bases). V dropped 3 bases and J dropped 0 bases, with 22 bases sitting between them. The CDR3 runs 20 residues. Germline V gene sequence: CDR1 SGDLS, CDR2 YYNGEE. The CDR3 DNA is TGTGCCAGCAGCGAGATAAAAACAGGGCCCACACTCTCTGGGGCCAACGTCCTGACTTTC. The encoded protein is CASSEIKTGPTLSGANVLTF. Full variable domain (rest looked up from reference TRBV9 and TRBJ2-6): DSGVTQTPKHLITATGQRVTLRCSPRSGDLSVYWYQQSLDQGLQFLIQYYNGEERAKGNILERFSAQQFPDLHSELNLSSLELGDSALYFCASSEIKTGPTLSGANVLTFGAGSRLTVL.

The chain joins TRBV2 to TRBJ2-3; TRBD1 matches 8 bases. CDR3 size: 15 residues. The V gene's germline CDR1 is SNHLY and CDR2 FYNNEI. J lost 4 bases, V lost 6 bases, and 9 bases had no gene match. The CDR3 DNA reads as TGTGCCAGCAGCCAACAGGGGGTAAGGTCAGATACGCAGTATTTT. This gives the protein CASSQQGVRSDTQYF. The full variable domain, with the rest looked up from reference TRBV2 and TRBJ2-3, is EPEVTQTPSHQVTQMGQEVILRCVPISNHLYFYWYRQILGQKVEFLVSFYNNEISEKSEIFDDQFSVERPDGSNFTLKIRSTKLEDSAMYFCASSQQGVRSDTQYFGPGTRLTVL.

The gene calls are TRBV19 and TRBJ1-1; 10 nucleotides agree with TRBD1. The J segment lost 4 bases and the V segment lost 5 bases, leaving 4 bases of the junction unmatched. CDR1 LNHDA and CDR2 SQIVND come from the germline V gene (reference sequence). This CDR3 has 14 residues. CDR3 loop: CASSVGTGATEAFF. CDR3 sequence (DNA): TGTGCCAGTAGTGTGGGGACAGGGGCCACTGAAGCTTTCTTT. Full variable domain (remainder filled in from reference TRBV19 and TRBJ1-1): DGGITQSPKYLFRKEGQNVTLSCEQNLNHDAMYWYRQDPGQGLRLIYYSQIVNDFQKGDIAEGYSVSREKKESFPLTVTSAQKNPTAFYLCASSVGTGATEAFFGQGTRLTVV.

The CDR3 DNA is TGCGCCAGCAGCTTGCCTCCAGCGGGGAGGGAACTAACCTACGAGCAGTACTTC. Protein product: CASSLPPAGRELTYEQYF. V usage is TRBV5-1 and J usage is TRBJ2-7, with 7 bases aligning to TRBD2. The germline gives CDR1 SGHRS, CDR2 YFSETQ. The CDR3 covers 18 residues. V dropped 1 base and J dropped 2; count of bases not matched to a gene: 15. The variable domain in full, with the rest retrieved from reference TRBV5-1 and TRBJ2-7, is KAGVTQTPRYLIKTRGQQVTLSCSPISGHRSVSWYQQTPGQGLQFLFEYFSETQRNKGNFPGRFSGRQFSNSRSEMNVSTLELGDSALYLCASSLPPAGRELTYEQYFGPGTRLTVT.

The CDR3 nucleotides are TGTGCCAGCAGTTACCGGTCAGCTGGTGGGCCTGAAGCTTTCTTT. Its translation is CASSYRSAGGPEAFF. V gene TRBV6-5 combines with J gene TRBJ1-1; no clear D gene. The CDR3 is made up of 15 amino acids. Trimming pared 2 bases from V and 6 bases from J, leaving 16 bases between. Germline V gene data show CDR1 as MNHEY and CDR2 as SVGAGI.

The table lists this clone with a count of one. The chain employs TRBV28 and TRBJ2-1, with 7 bases fitting TRBD2. Trimming cost V 0 bases and J 7 bases; bases outside gene matches: 3. The CDR3 sequence is 14 residues long. Germline lookup yields CDR1 MDHEN and CDR2 SYDVKM. Written as DNA, the CDR3 is TGTGCCAGCAGTTTATGGGCTAGCGGTAATGAGCAGTTCTTC. The encoded protein is CASSLWASGNEQFF.

This clone was seen a single time. The chain carries TRBV19 and TRBJ1-1, with D uncertain. Trimming shortened V by 3 bases and J by 0 bases, and 8 bases separated the two germline ends. The CDR3 spans 14 residues. Germline assignment: CDR1 LNHDA and CDR2 SQIVND (reference sequence). CDR3 residues: CASSMWRMNTEAFF. The DNA of the CDR3 is TGTGCCAGTAGTATGTGGCGGATGAACACTGAAGCTTTCTTT.

The V and J genes are TRBV15 and TRBJ1-3; possible D gene TRBD1, 5 bases. Germline CDR1 reads LNHNV; CDR2 reads YYDKDF (reference sequence). V dropped 0 bases and J dropped 0 bases, with 15 bases sitting between them. There are 18 residues in the CDR3. The CDR3 sequence is CATSREAIDSYSGNTIYF. The CDR3 DNA reads TGTGCCACCAGCAGAGAGGCCATTGACAGCTACTCTGGAAACACCATATATTTT.

The rearrangement links TRBV6-5 to TRBJ2-5, with D possibly being TRBD1 (6 bases). CDR1 is MNHEY, CDR2 SVGAGI, per germline. This CDR3 contains 14 residues. Between the trimmed V and J ends, which lost 7 bases and 4 bases, there was a span of 16 bases. This chain's CDR3 is CASNAQGSGETQYF. CDR3 nucleotides: TGTGCCAGCAACGCACAGGGTTCGGGAGAGACCCAGTACTTC.

The CDR3 is CASSRTGGAAAFF. The CDR3 coding sequence is TGTGCCAGTAGTAGGACAGGGGGCGCGGCGGCTTTCTTT. V and J are TRBV19 and TRBJ1-1; 11 nucleotides align to TRBD1. The CDR3 runs 13 residues. Germline CDR1 reads LNHDA; CDR2 reads SQIVND (reference sequence). Trimming took 4 bases from V and 11 from J; bases not matched to a gene: 6.